This T cell receptor beta chain was recovered during a study of T cell repertoires in cytomegalovirus infection. In the study overall: Both recently identified HLA-C-restricted and well-studied HLA-B-restricted CMV epitopes were used in the study. Through public TCR beta signatures, both CMV infection and matching HLA type were indicated.

Overall study results and limits: Across the ex vivo response, the dominant clonotypes were HLA-C-restricted CMV-specific TCR beta clonotypes. People with CMV and the relevant HLA were identified by cumulative public TCR beta family frequency.

TCRdb reprocessed the reads via MiXCR and lists one record per CDR3 protein. The sample lists 830,000 or so distinct CDR3 sequences; 32% were seen once. Deletions cut 5 bases from V and 3 bases from J, with 11 bases between. This CDR3 region has 13 residues. In regard to this clonotype: Its antigen is still unknown.

The clonotype comes from a human donor in good health (CMV status not recorded). Some clones in this sample may be carry-over from other donors' samples. The sequences come from cultured CD8+ T cells from PBMCs, collected from culture after CMV antigen stimulation. The chain uses TRBV12-3 or TRBV12-4 and TRBJ2-7; a weak D match, TRBD1 (5 bases). The CDR3 loop reads CASSLRVVYEQYF. The CDR3 DNA reads as TGTGCCAGCAGTCTCAGGGTTGTCTACGAGCAGTACTTC.